This is a list of T cell receptor beta chains from one sample in a study of cytomegalovirus exposure and HLA in healthy donors. Measured with immunoSEQ multiplex PCR; TCRdb has only the in-frame clones, and not every one. Recorded for this sample: over 75,000 clones. What was sequenced was PBMCs. These receptors were taken from a girl aged 5-17 years in good health and CMV-seropositive. CDR3s include the opening cysteine and the closing phenylalanine or tryptophan. A D gene is named only where the DNA matches it firmly.

TRBV4-3	NA	TRBJ2-7	TGCGCCAGCAGCCAAGATAGGGGGGGCTACGAGCAGTACTTC	CASSQDRGGYEQYF
TRBV10-3	TRBD2	TRBJ2-3	TGTGCCATCAGTCCCGGGACTAGCGGGACAACAGATACGCAGTATTTT	CAISPGTSGTTDTQYF
TRBV7-6	NA	TRBJ1-4	TGTGCCAGCAGCTGGGGCGAAAAACTGTTTTTT	CASSWGEKLFF
TRBV5-1	TRBD2	TRBJ2-1	TGCGCCAGCAGCTTGGTAGCGGGGGGCTACAATGAGCAGTTCTTC	CASSLVAGGYNEQFF
TRBV18	TRBD1	TRBJ2-7	TGTGCCAGCTCTAGGGCAGGGGGCCGTGACGAGCAGTACTTC	CASSRAGGRDEQYF
TRBV6-5	TRBD2	TRBJ2-2	TGTGCCAGCAGAAATCGGGGGGCGAACACCGGGGAGCTGTTTTTT	CASRNRGANTGELFF
TRBV15	NA	TRBJ1-2	TGTGCCACCAGCAGAGATCCAGACACTCCTTTTTGGACTAACTATGGCTACACCTTC	CATSRDPDTPFWTNYGYTF
TRBV29-1	TRBD1	TRBJ2-5	TGCAGCGTTGTGGCGGACAGGGGGCGGGAGACCCAGTACTTC	CSVVADRGRETQYF
TRBV6-1	TRBD2	TRBJ2-3	TGTGCCAGCATCGAAGGGCCGGGGGGTGATACGCAGTATTTT	CASIEGPGGDTQYF
TRBV19	NA	TRBJ2-7	TGTGCCAGTAGTATCTACCGGGAGACCTACGAGCAGTACTTC	CASSIYRETYEQYF
TRBV2	NA	TRBJ2-3	TGTGCCAGCAGGGCCTCTACGGGGGTCTACACAGATACGCAGTATTTT	CASRASTGVYTDTQYF
TRBV2	TRBD1	TRBJ2-7	TGTGCCAGCAGTCCTGACAGGGGGCTTGGTGAGCAGTACTTC	CASSPDRGLGEQYF
TRBV11-2	TRBD2	TRBJ2-1	TGTGCCAGCAGCTTAGAGTATTTAGCGGGGGGTTACAATGAGCAGTTCTTC	CASSLEYLAGGYNEQFF
TRBV30	TRBD1	TRBJ1-2	TGTGCCTGGAGTACAGGGGTGGATGGCTACACCTTC	CAWSTGVDGYTF
TRBV9	NA	TRBJ1-1	TGTGCCAGCAGTAAGGACAGAGACACTGAAGCTTTCTTT	CASSKDRDTEAFF
TRBV6-1	TRBD2	TRBJ2-3	TGTGCCAGCATTGAGCGGGGGGGCCCTTACACTACAGATACGCAGTATTTT	CASIERGGPYTTDTQYF
TRBV6-4	NA	TRBJ2-3	TGTGCCAGCAGTGAGGGGTTGAGGGGGGGGACAGATACGCAGTATTTT	CASSEGLRGGTDTQYF
TRBV28	TRBD1	TRBJ2-1	TGTGCCAGCAGTTTGTCGACAGGGGCCAATGAGCAGTTCTTC	CASSLSTGANEQFF
TRBV9	NA	TRBJ2-7	TGTGCCAGCAGCGTCGGAGTATCGGGTGCCGCCGAGCAGTACTTC	CASSVGVSGAAEQYF
TRBV11-3	NA	TRBJ2-2	TGTGCCAGCAGCTTAGTGGGCCTAACCGGAGGGAACACCGGGGAGCTGTTTTTT	CASSLVGLTGGNTGELFF
TRBV7-3	NA	TRBJ2-3	TGTGCCAGCAGCCTAGGACATCCGGATACGCAGTATTTT	CASSLGHPDTQYF
TRBV7-2	NA	TRBJ1-1	TGTGCCAGCAGCTTATTGTCAGGGTACACTGAAGCTTTCTTT	CASSLLSGYTEAFF
TRBV7-3	TRBD1	TRBJ2-1	TGTGCCAGCAGCCAAAGACAGGGACAGGGCAATGAGCAGTTCTTC	CASSQRQGQGNEQFF
TRBV6-1	NA	TRBJ1-1	TGTGCCAGCAGTGAAAGCGGACCTTACACTGAAGCTTTCTTT	CASSESGPYTEAFF
TRBV25-1	NA	TRBJ1-2	TGTGCCAGCCTTCCCCGGGACAAAGACGGCTACACCTTC	CASLPRDKDGYTF
TRBV5-4	TRBD2	TRBJ2-5	TGTGCCAGCAGCTGGGGGACTAGCGGCCAAGAGACCCAGTACTTC	CASSWGTSGQETQYF
TRBV7-9	TRBD1	TRBJ1-4	TGTGCCAGCAGCGAAAGGGACAGGGGGCGACTAAATGAAAAACTGTTTTTT	CASSERDRGRLNEKLFF
TRBV28	NA	TRBJ2-5	TGTGCCAGCAGTTTACGGGCCGGACAGCCGAAAGAGACCCAGTACTTC	CASSLRAGQPKETQYF
TRBV4-1	TRBD1	TRBJ1-4	TGCGCCAGCAGCCAAGCATACGCCGGGACAGGGAATGAAAAACTGTTTTTT	CASSQAYAGTGNEKLFF
TRBV12-5	TRBD1	TRBJ1-5	TGTGCTAGTGGCAGGGGACAGCCCGGGCCCCAGCATTTT	CASGRGQPGPQHF
TRBV5-4	NA	TRBJ2-5	TGTGCCAGCAGCTTGGGCGGCAGGGTAGAGACCCAGTACTTC	CASSLGGRVETQYF
TRBV4-3	NA	TRBJ1-5	TGCGCCAGCAGCCAGGATCTAGCTACTTGGAATCAGCCCCAGCATTTT	CASSQDLATWNQPQHF
TRBV6-5	TRBD1	TRBJ1-3	TGTGCCAGCAGAGTGGGACAGGGTAGAAACACCATATATTTT	CASRVGQGRNTIYF
TRBV7-6	NA	TRBJ2-6	TGTGCCAGCAGCCCCGGTGGCGGGGGCCAATACTCTGGGGCCAACGTCCTGACTTTC	CASSPGGGGQYSGANVLTF
TRBV4-3	TRBD1	TRBJ2-7	TGCGCCAGCAGCCAATGGACAGGGGGCATATACGAGCAGTACTTC	CASSQWTGGIYEQYF
TRBV5-6	NA	TRBJ1-5	TGTGCCAGCAGCTTGATGGGCGGGCAGCCCCAGCATTTT	CASSLMGGQPQHF
TRBV5-1	TRBD1	TRBJ1-1	TGCGCCAGCAGCTTGTTCGACAGGGCCACTGAAGCTTTCTTT	CASSLFDRATEAFF
TRBV6-1	NA	TRBJ1-1	TGTGCCAGCCTGGACAGATCACTCACTGAAGCTTTCTTT	CASLDRSLTEAFF
TRBV28	TRBD1	TRBJ1-6	TGTGCCAGCAGTTCGGGACAGGGACAGCAAAGGAATTCACCCCTCCACTTT	CASSSGQGQQRNSPLHF
TRBV19	NA	TRBJ2-3	TGTGCCAGTAGTCCGACTAGGGCAGATACGCAGTATTTT	CASSPTRADTQYF